The rows below give T cell receptor beta chains drawn from one sample of a study of cytomegalovirus exposure and HLA in healthy donors. Some clones are missing from TCRdb's copy, which holds only in-frame ones; the method was immunoSEQ multiplex PCR. Among around 210,000 clones listed, over 75% were seen once. Specimen: PBMCs. All receptors come from a boy younger than 18 in good health and CMV-seronegative. CDR3s include the opening cysteine and the closing phenylalanine or tryptophan. D genes are given only for firm matches. Clone size is shown for a subset of rows, as once, few, many or a class of expanded clone.

V gene: TRBV7-9; D gene: -; J gene: TRBJ1-1; clone size: -; CDR3 protein: CASSSTRQGLSTEAFF; CDR3 DNA: TGTGCCAGCAGCTCGACCCGGCAGGGGCTAAGCACTGAAGCTTTCTTT
V gene: TRBV30; D gene: TRBD2; J gene: TRBJ2-5; clone size: -; CDR3 protein: CAWSGSVAGGSETQYF; CDR3 DNA: TGTGCCTGGAGTGGGTCGGTAGCGGGAGGATCAGAGACCCAGTACTTC
V gene: TRBV14; D gene: -; J gene: TRBJ2-1; clone size: -; CDR3 protein: CASSLISLFSEDGGAYNEQFF; CDR3 DNA: TGTGCCAGCAGCCTGATTAGCCTTTTTTCGGAGGACGGCGGGGCCTACAATGAGCAGTTCTTC
V gene: TRBV29-1; D gene: -; J gene: TRBJ2-2; clone size: -; CDR3 protein: CSVAGRMGTGELFF; CDR3 DNA: TGCAGCGTTGCGGGGAGGATGGGCACCGGGGAGCTGTTTTTT
V gene: TRBV2; D gene: -; J gene: TRBJ1-5; clone size: -; CDR3 protein: CASSDLATNQPQHF; CDR3 DNA: TGTGCCAGCAGTGACCTGGCCACGAATCAGCCCCAGCATTTT
V gene: TRBV30; D gene: -; J gene: TRBJ2-1; clone size: -; CDR3 protein: CAWATGSGWYNEQFF; CDR3 DNA: TGTGCCTGGGCCACGGGCAGCGGATGGTACAATGAGCAGTTCTTC
V gene: TRBV30; D gene: -; J gene: TRBJ1-3; clone size: -; CDR3 protein: CAWNAAAGGNTIYF; CDR3 DNA: TGTGCCTGGAATGCGGCAGCGGGGGGAAACACCATATATTTT
V gene: TRBV30; D gene: -; J gene: TRBJ2-1; clone size: -; CDR3 protein: CAWSLSYNEQFF; CDR3 DNA: TGTGCCTGGAGCCTAAGTTACAATGAGCAGTTCTTC
V gene: TRBV5-1; D gene: TRBD1; J gene: TRBJ1-1; clone size: once; CDR3 protein: CASSRGQGLPDTEAFF; CDR3 DNA: TGCGCCAGCAGCCGGGGACAGGGGCTTCCCGACACTGAAGCTTTCTTT
V gene: TRBV5-1; D gene: -; J gene: TRBJ2-1; clone size: -; CDR3 protein: CASSLVQNSYNEQFF; CDR3 DNA: TGCGCCAGCAGCTTGGTACAGAACTCCTACAATGAGCAGTTCTTC
V gene: TRBV7-2; D gene: TRBD1; J gene: TRBJ2-7; clone size: -; CDR3 protein: CASSRILTGQSYEQYF; CDR3 DNA: TGTGCCAGCAGCCGTATCCTGACGGGACAGAGCTACGAGCAGTACTTC
V gene: TRBV7-8; D gene: -; J gene: TRBJ2-1; clone size: few; CDR3 protein: CASSYARLGGTEQFF; CDR3 DNA: TGTGCCAGCAGCTACGCCCGTTTGGGAGGAACTGAGCAGTTCTTC
V gene: TRBV7-7; D gene: -; J gene: TRBJ2-7; clone size: few; CDR3 protein: CASSLDSSYEQYF; CDR3 DNA: TGTGCTAGCAGCTTAGACAGCTCCTACGAGCAGTACTTC
V gene: TRBV6-1; D gene: -; J gene: TRBJ2-7; clone size: -; CDR3 protein: CASSARYEQYF; CDR3 DNA: TGTGCCAGCAGTGCACGGTACGAGCAGTACTTC
V gene: TRBV27; D gene: TRBD2; J gene: TRBJ2-7; clone size: -; CDR3 protein: CASSPGLAGGPSYEQYF; CDR3 DNA: TGTGCCAGCAGTCCCGGACTAGCGGGGGGTCCCTCCTACGAGCAGTACTTC
V gene: TRBV25-1; D gene: -; J gene: TRBJ2-1; clone size: -; CDR3 protein: CASSVDFSEQFF; CDR3 DNA: TGTGCCAGCAGTGTTGATTTCAGTGAGCAGTTCTTC
V gene: TRBV27; D gene: -; J gene: TRBJ2-7; clone size: once; CDR3 protein: CASRTGTHPYEQYF; CDR3 DNA: TGTGCCAGCAGGACCGGGACTCACCCCTACGAGCAGTACTTC
V gene: TRBV15; D gene: -; J gene: TRBJ2-7; clone size: -; CDR3 protein: CATSRFPTGESYEQYF; CDR3 DNA: TGTGCCACCAGCAGATTTCCCACTGGAGAATCCTACGAGCAGTACTTC
V gene: TRBV7-9; D gene: -; J gene: TRBJ2-3; clone size: once; CDR3 protein: CASSSQTDTQYF; CDR3 DNA: TGTGCCAGCAGCTCCCAGACAGATACGCAGTATTTT
V gene: TRBV30; D gene: -; J gene: TRBJ1-1; clone size: -; CDR3 protein: CAWTGWGNTEAFF; CDR3 DNA: TGTGCCTGGACGGGGTGGGGGAACACTGAAGCTTTCTTT
V gene: TRBV4-2; D gene: TRBD2; J gene: TRBJ2-3; clone size: -; CDR3 protein: CASSPGRTSGSTDTQYF; CDR3 DNA: TGTGCCAGCAGCCCCGGCCGGACTAGCGGGAGCACAGATACGCAGTATTTT
V gene: TRBV30; D gene: TRBD1; J gene: TRBJ1-6; clone size: -; CDR3 protein: CAWRNRGGSPLHF; CDR3 DNA: TGTGCCTGGAGAAACAGGGGCGGTTCACCCCTCCACTTT
V gene: TRBV7-6; D gene: -; J gene: TRBJ2-5; clone size: once; CDR3 protein: CASSIWGRQETQYF; CDR3 DNA: TGTGCCAGCAGCATATGGGGCCGTCAAGAGACCCAGTACTTC
V gene: TRBV4-1; D gene: TRBD1; J gene: TRBJ2-4; clone size: -; CDR3 protein: CASSQGGTVRAKNIQYF; CDR3 DNA: TGCGCCAGCAGCCAAGGAGGGACAGTAAGAGCCAAAAACATTCAGTACTTC
V gene: TRBV25-1; D gene: -; J gene: TRBJ1-4; clone size: few; CDR3 protein: CASSEYGVEKLFF; CDR3 DNA: TGTGCCAGCAGTGAATACGGTGTTGAAAAACTGTTTTTT
V gene: TRBV6-5; D gene: -; J gene: TRBJ2-1; clone size: -; CDR3 protein: CASSYGRAYNEQFF; CDR3 DNA: TGTGCCAGCAGTTACGGGCGGGCCTACAATGAGCAGTTCTTC
V gene: TRBV4-2; D gene: TRBD1; J gene: TRBJ1-5; clone size: -; CDR3 protein: CASSQEGGQGQPQHF; CDR3 DNA: TGTGCCAGCAGCCAAGAAGGGGGACAGGGCCAGCCCCAGCATTTT
V gene: TRBV5-1; D gene: -; J gene: TRBJ1-1; clone size: -; CDR3 protein: CASGFRGNTEAFF; CDR3 DNA: TGCGCCAGCGGTTTCCGGGGGAACACTGAAGCTTTCTTT
V gene: TRBV10-1; D gene: TRBD2; J gene: TRBJ2-7; clone size: -; CDR3 protein: CASSDSGLAGLSYEQYF; CDR3 DNA: TGCGCCAGCAGTGACTCGGGACTAGCGGGGCTCTCCTACGAGCAGTACTTC
V gene: TRBV29-1; D gene: -; J gene: TRBJ2-1; clone size: few; CDR3 protein: CSVERLLGNEQFF; CDR3 DNA: TGCAGCGTTGAGAGACTGCTTGGGAATGAGCAGTTCTTC
V gene: TRBV18; D gene: TRBD1; J gene: TRBJ1-1; clone size: -; CDR3 protein: CASSPRGTGGTEAFF; CDR3 DNA: TGTGCCAGCTCACCAAGGGGAACAGGGGGCACTGAAGCTTTCTTT
V gene: TRBV2; D gene: -; J gene: TRBJ2-3; clone size: -; CDR3 protein: CASSDPGSNTDTQYF; CDR3 DNA: TGTGCCAGCAGTGACCCGGGATCAAACACAGATACGCAGTATTTT
V gene: TRBV30; D gene: TRBD2; J gene: TRBJ2-7; clone size: -; CDR3 protein: CAWGEGLAACEQYF; CDR3 DNA: TGTGCCTGGGGGGAGGGACTAGCGGCCTGCGAGCAGTACTTC
V gene: TRBV9; D gene: -; J gene: TRBJ2-5; clone size: -; CDR3 protein: CASSVGSRLGEQYF; CDR3 DNA: TGTGCCAGCAGCGTAGGCAGTAGGCTTGGGGAGCAGTACTTC
V gene: TRBV6-5; D gene: -; J gene: TRBJ2-1; clone size: -; CDR3 protein: CASNRDNEQFF; CDR3 DNA: TGTGCCAGCAACCGCGACAATGAGCAGTTCTTC
V gene: TRBV5-1; D gene: TRBD1; J gene: TRBJ2-7; clone size: -; CDR3 protein: CASGPGQGSYEQYF; CDR3 DNA: TGCGCCAGCGGACCGGGACAGGGGTCCTACGAGCAGTACTTC
V gene: TRBV5-1; D gene: TRBD2; J gene: TRBJ2-3; clone size: few; CDR3 protein: CASSPGGGGWIDTQYF; CDR3 DNA: TGCGCCAGCAGCCCTGGCGGCGGGGGATGGATAGATACGCAGTATTTT
V gene: TRBV5-1; D gene: -; J gene: TRBJ1-5; clone size: few; CDR3 protein: CASSQGGDSNQPQHF; CDR3 DNA: TGCGCCAGCAGCCAAGGGGGGGATAGCAATCAGCCCCAGCATTTT
V gene: TRBV19; D gene: -; J gene: TRBJ2-7; clone size: -; CDR3 protein: CASSPWTGTTYEQYF; CDR3 DNA: TGTGCCAGTAGTCCGTGGACAGGGACTACCTACGAGCAGTACTTC
V gene: TRBV7-6; D gene: -; J gene: TRBJ1-1; clone size: -; CDR3 protein: CASSLGMTGNTEAFF; CDR3 DNA: TGTGCCAGCAGCTTAGGCATGACAGGGAACACTGAAGCTTTCTTT
V gene: TRBV29-1; D gene: TRBD2; J gene: TRBJ2-1; clone size: -; CDR3 protein: CSATRAGRSYNEQFF; CDR3 DNA: TGCAGCGCCACGAGAGCGGGGAGGTCCTACAATGAGCAGTTCTTC
V gene: TRBV5-8; D gene: -; J gene: TRBJ1-1; clone size: -; CDR3 protein: CASSSQVSVAEAFF; CDR3 DNA: TGTGCCAGCAGCTCCCAAGTCTCGGTCGCTGAAGCTTTCTTT
V gene: TRBV13; D gene: TRBD1; J gene: TRBJ2-7; clone size: -; CDR3 protein: CASSRYLRDRNYEQYF; CDR3 DNA: TGTGCCAGCAGCCGTTACCTGAGGGACAGGAACTACGAGCAGTACTTC
V gene: TRBV5-5; D gene: -; J gene: TRBJ1-1; clone size: -; CDR3 protein: CASSLPHLNTEAFF; CDR3 DNA: TGTGCCAGCAGCTTGCCACACCTGAACACTGAAGCTTTCTTT
V gene: TRBV7-8; D gene: -; J gene: TRBJ2-3; clone size: once; CDR3 protein: CASSFRGSTDTQYF; CDR3 DNA: TGTGCCAGCAGCTTTAGGGGGAGCACAGATACGCAGTATTTT
V gene: TRBV4-2; D gene: TRBD2; J gene: TRBJ2-7; clone size: -; CDR3 protein: CASSQASGRAAYEQYF; CDR3 DNA: TGTGCCAGCAGCCAAGCTAGCGGGAGGGCGGCCTACGAGCAGTACTTC
V gene: TRBV7-9; D gene: -; J gene: TRBJ1-1; clone size: few; CDR3 protein: CASSPVAGVTTEAFF; CDR3 DNA: TGTGCCAGCAGCCCCGTCGCGGGGGTAACGACTGAAGCTTTCTTT
V gene: TRBV5-1; D gene: TRBD2; J gene: TRBJ2-7; clone size: -; CDR3 protein: CASSFSGNHYEQYF; CDR3 DNA: TGCGCCAGCAGCTTCAGCGGGAACCACTACGAGCAGTACTTC
V gene: TRBV5-4; D gene: -; J gene: TRBJ2-3; clone size: -; CDR3 protein: CASSSLAGTDTQYF; CDR3 DNA: TGTGCCAGCAGCTCCCTCGCGGGGACAGATACGCAGTATTTT
V gene: TRBV4-2; D gene: TRBD2; J gene: TRBJ2-1; clone size: -; CDR3 protein: CASSEGVSGGQGNEQFF; CDR3 DNA: TGTGCCAGCAGCGAGGGGGTTAGCGGGGGGCAAGGCAATGAGCAGTTCTTC
V gene: TRBV30; D gene: -; J gene: TRBJ2-7; clone size: -; CDR3 protein: CAWKGQSEQYF; CDR3 DNA: TGTGCCTGGAAAGGACAGAGCGAGCAGTACTTC
V gene: TRBV5-1; D gene: TRBD2; J gene: TRBJ2-1; clone size: -; CDR3 protein: CASSLFGLAGDSGYNEQFF; CDR3 DNA: TGCGCCAGCAGCTTGTTCGGGCTAGCGGGAGATTCGGGTTACAATGAGCAGTTCTTC
V gene: TRBV9; D gene: TRBD1; J gene: TRBJ1-1; clone size: once; CDR3 protein: CASSGGASTGPTEAFF; CDR3 DNA: TGTGCCAGCAGCGGCGGGGCCTCGACAGGGCCTACTGAAGCTTTCTTT
V gene: TRBV27; D gene: TRBD1; J gene: TRBJ1-2; clone size: -; CDR3 protein: CASSLTGGEDGYTF; CDR3 DNA: TGTGCCAGCAGTCTGACAGGGGGCGAGGATGGCTACACCTTC
V gene: TRBV28; D gene: TRBD1; J gene: TRBJ1-5; clone size: few; CDR3 protein: CASSSYWTGSEPQHF; CDR3 DNA: TGTGCCAGCAGCTCCTATTGGACAGGGTCCGAGCCCCAGCATTTT
V gene: TRBV25-1; D gene: -; J gene: TRBJ2-7; clone size: -; CDR3 protein: CASSPRVVPTYEQYF; CDR3 DNA: TGTGCCAGCAGTCCCCGGGTCGTCCCTACCTACGAGCAGTACTTC
V gene: TRBV5-1; D gene: -; J gene: TRBJ1-1; clone size: -; CDR3 protein: CASSLAAVNTEAFF; CDR3 DNA: TGCGCCAGCAGCTTGGCCGCAGTGAACACTGAAGCTTTCTTT
V gene: TRBV9; D gene: -; J gene: TRBJ1-3; clone size: -; CDR3 protein: CASSPRGGSGNTIYF; CDR3 DNA: TGTGCCAGCAGCCCCCGAGGAGGGTCTGGAAACACCATATATTTT
V gene: TRBV11-2; D gene: TRBD2; J gene: TRBJ2-3; clone size: once; CDR3 protein: CASSFRGGGTDTQYF; CDR3 DNA: TGTGCCAGCAGCTTCCGCGGGGGAGGCACAGATACGCAGTATTTT